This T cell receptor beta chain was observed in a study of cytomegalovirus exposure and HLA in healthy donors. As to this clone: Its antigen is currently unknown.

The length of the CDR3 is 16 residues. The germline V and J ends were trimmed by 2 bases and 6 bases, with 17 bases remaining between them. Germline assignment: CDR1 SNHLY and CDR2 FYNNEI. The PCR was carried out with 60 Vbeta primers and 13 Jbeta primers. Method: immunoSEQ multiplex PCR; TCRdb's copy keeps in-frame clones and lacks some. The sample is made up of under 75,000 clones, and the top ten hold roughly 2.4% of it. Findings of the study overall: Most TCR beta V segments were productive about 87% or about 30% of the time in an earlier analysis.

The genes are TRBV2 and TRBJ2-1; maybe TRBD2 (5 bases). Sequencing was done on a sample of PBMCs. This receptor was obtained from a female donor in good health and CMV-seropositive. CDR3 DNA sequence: TGTGCCAGCAGTGAACGTTTTGCGGGCCTCTCCAATGAGCAGTTCTTC. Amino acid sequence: CASSERFAGLSNEQFF.